This T cell receptor (beta chain) was retrieved from a study of blood T cell repertoires in COVID-19. Germline V gene data show CDR1 as SGHRS and CDR2 as YFSETQ. Trimming took 4 bases from V and 0 from J, leaving 13 bases between them. The CDR3 extends over 15 amino acids. Measured with immunoSEQ multiplex PCR; TCRdb has only the in-frame clones, and not every one. The sample includes around 300,000 clones, around 87% of them seen just once. Participants' reported clinical history set cohort assignment. The sequence came from a woman aged 25 to 39 who had recovered from COVID-19. V gene TRBV5-1 combines with J gene TRBJ1-1; D is perhaps TRBD1 (6 bases). The sample comprised PBMCs or T cells enriched from blood (not recorded which). The CDR3 DNA is TGCGCCAGCAGCCACCGAACAGGGATGAACACTGAAGCTTTCTTT. Its translation is CASSHRTGMNTEAFF.